The rows below give T cell receptor beta chains drawn from one sample of a study of T-cell memory formation after mild COVID-19. TCRdb passed the 5' RACE reads through MiXCR, listing each CDR3 protein once. The sample includes 350,000 to 550,000 distinct CDR3 sequences, roughly 18% of them seen just once. The sample taken for sequencing was PBMCs or a T cell subset sorted from them (not recorded which). These TCRs come from a man between 18 and 35 years old who had mild COVID-19 (a few samples of this study predate the infection). Cell type and time point are not known. CDR3s include the opening cysteine and the closing phenylalanine or tryptophan. The D gene is left open where the match is weak. The size of a clone is reported for some rows only, either as once, few or many, or as a class for expanded clones.

CDR3 DNA,CDR3 protein,D gene,V gene,clone size,J gene
TGTGCCAGCAGCTCGGGACTCCTAAGCACAGATACGCAGTATTTT,CASSSGLLSTDTQYF,NA,TRBV7-3,few,TRBJ2-3
TGTGCCAGTAGTATTATGTCAGGACTGGTCGCTGAAGCTTTCTTT,CASSIMSGLVAEAFF,NA,TRBV19,few,TRBJ1-1
TGTGCCACCAGTGGCCCCGAGGTGATCCCAAAGAACATTCAGTACTTC,CATSGPEVIPKNIQYF,NA,TRBV24-1,few,TRBJ2-4
TGTGCCAGCAGCGCGGGCGACGGATACCTCTACAATGAGCAGTTCTTC,CASSAGDGYLYNEQFF,NA,TRBV9,NA,TRBJ2-1
TGCGCCAGCAGCCAAGATCAGGGAGGCTCTCCCTATGGCTACACCTTC,CASSQDQGGSPYGYTF,NA,TRBV4-1,NA,TRBJ1-2
TGCGCCAGCAGCTCTAGGAGCGGGGAAGATGGCTACACCTTC,CASSSRSGEDGYTF,NA,TRBV5-1,few,TRBJ1-2
TGCGCCAGCAGCGAACTCAGCGCACGGAGCACAGATACGCAGTATTTT,CASSELSARSTDTQYF,NA,TRBV5-1,NA,TRBJ2-3
TGTGCCAGCAGTTATATCCACGATACGCAGTATTTT,CASSYIHDTQYF,NA,TRBV6-2/TRBV6-3,many,TRBJ2-3
TGTGCCAGCAGCGTGACTACTTCGACAGGGGCGGGATCTGGGGCCAACGTCCTGACTTTC,CASSVTTSTGAGSGANVLTF,TRBD1,TRBV9,NA,TRBJ2-6
TGTGCCAGCAGCCCACAGGGGCTTCACACTGAAGCTTTCTTT,CASSPQGLHTEAFF,TRBD1,TRBV7-3,NA,TRBJ1-1
TGTGCCAGCAGCTTGGGACAAACTGGCTACACCTTC,CASSLGQTGYTF,NA,TRBV7-9,few,TRBJ1-2
TGTGCCAGCAAGAAACTTGATGGACAGTATGGCTACACCTTC,CASKKLDGQYGYTF,NA,TRBV6-6,NA,TRBJ1-2
TGTGCCAGCAGTTACTCCGGGACTAGCAATCAGCCCCAGCATTTT,CASSYSGTSNQPQHF,NA,TRBV6-5,NA,TRBJ1-5
TGTGCCAGTAGCCGCGGGGTTAACACTGAAGCTTTCTTT,CASSRGVNTEAFF,NA,TRBV19,many,TRBJ1-1
TGTGCCAGCAGTTGGCGGGGGGGGACCGGGGAGCTGTTTTTT,CASSWRGGTGELFF,TRBD2,TRBV6-5,NA,TRBJ2-2
TGTGCCAGCAGTTATTCGAGGAGCAATGGCTACACCTTC,CASSYSRSNGYTF,NA,TRBV27,NA,TRBJ1-2
TGCGCCAGCAGCTCAACAGGGGTTGGAGATACGCAGTATTTT,CASSSTGVGDTQYF,TRBD1,TRBV5-1,many,TRBJ2-3
TGTGCCAGTTTGACTCAAGGAAGAATGAACACTGAAGCTTTCTTT,CASLTQGRMNTEAFF,NA,TRBV18,few,TRBJ1-1
TGTGCCAGCAGCAGGGAGACTAATGAAAAACTGTTTTTT,CASSRETNEKLFF,NA,TRBV25-1,few,TRBJ1-4
TGCGCCAGCAGCTTGGCACTTCCTATCAGCCGGGACGTCTCCTACGAGCAGTACTTC,CASSLALPISRDVSYEQYF,NA,TRBV5-1,few,TRBJ2-7
TGCGCCAGCAGCCAAGATGGACACGGCTACACCTTC,CASSQDGHGYTF,NA,TRBV4-1,NA,TRBJ1-2
TGCGCCAGCAGCCAGTCACCGGGAGGGGGAGGCAATGAGCAGTTCTTC,CASSQSPGGGGNEQFF,TRBD2,TRBV4-3,few,TRBJ2-1
TGTGCCAGTAGTACCTCCCTTTTCATGAACACTGAAGCTTTCTTT,CASSTSLFMNTEAFF,NA,TRBV19,NA,TRBJ1-1
TGCAGGATCGGGGGGGCCAGCACAGATACGCAGTATTTT,CRIGGASTDTQYF,TRBD2,TRBV20-1,many,TRBJ2-3
TGCGCCAGCAGCCAAGATGGCAGCAGGGAACGCGAGCAGTACTTC,CASSQDGSREREQYF,NA,TRBV4-1,NA,TRBJ2-7
TGCGCCAGCAGCCAAGTCCGGACTAATTCACCCCTCCACTTT,CASSQVRTNSPLHF,NA,TRBV4-3,many,TRBJ1-6
TGTGCCAGCAGCTTAAGGGAGTTTGCGTATTTT,CASSLREFAYF,NA,TRBV7-2,few,TRBJ2-3
TGTGCCAGCAGTTACTTGTGGGGGACGGGCGAGCAGTACTTC,CASSYLWGTGEQYF,NA,TRBV6-5,NA,TRBJ2-7
TGTGCCTCGTATGGAGGGTGGGCCGGGGAGCTGTTTTTT,CASYGGWAGELFF,NA,TRBV11-2,many,TRBJ2-2
TGTGCCAGCAGTTTCGCCTCGAACACTGAAGCTTTCTTT,CASSFASNTEAFF,NA,TRBV12-3/TRBV12-4,NA,TRBJ1-1
TGTGCCTGGAGTAAACCGGGGGGACCCTACGAGCAGTACTTC,CAWSKPGGPYEQYF,TRBD2,TRBV30,NA,TRBJ2-7
TGCGCCAGCAGCTTGGAAGGGGGAGGGCAAGAGACCCAGTACTTC,CASSLEGGGQETQYF,NA,TRBV5-1,NA,TRBJ2-5
TGCGCCAGCAGCCATCCCGGGGGAGGGCTCAACGAGCAGTTCTTC,CASSHPGGGLNEQFF,TRBD2,TRBV4-1,NA,TRBJ2-1
TGTGCCACCAGTTTCGGGACAGAAGAGACCCAGTACTTC,CATSFGTEETQYF,TRBD1,TRBV24-1,few,TRBJ2-5
TGCGCCAGTCGTGAGGGACCAACTGAAGCTTTCTTT,CASREGPTEAFF,NA,TRBV4-1,many,TRBJ1-1
TGTGCCAGCAGCAATCAGCCCCAGCATTTT,CASSNQPQHF,NA,TRBV21-1,NA,TRBJ1-5
TGTGCCAGCAGCCCCCGAGCGGGGGGTGAGGGAGAGACCCAGTACTTC,CASSPRAGGEGETQYF,TRBD2,TRBV6-2/TRBV6-3,few,TRBJ2-5
TGCAGTGCTAGAGGAACAGGGCACAGCTCCTACGAGCAGTACTTC,CSARGTGHSSYEQYF,NA,TRBV20-1,many,TRBJ2-7
TGCGCCAGCAGCCAAGGCGGGGGACAGTTAACTGAAGCTTTCTTT,CASSQGGGQLTEAFF,TRBD1,TRBV4-3,NA,TRBJ1-1
TGTGCCAGCAGCTTGAGGCCCCTCGGGGTCGAGCAGTACTTC,CASSLRPLGVEQYF,NA,TRBV5-6,NA,TRBJ2-7
TGTGCCAGCAGCTTGCCCCTCCTGGATGCTTTCTTT,CASSLPLLDAFF,NA,TRBV7-8,few,TRBJ1-1
TGTGCCAGCAGTTACTCGTATATGAATGAAGCTTTCTTT,CASSYSYMNEAFF,NA,TRBV6-5,few,TRBJ1-1
TGCAGCGTTGAAGATCTAGTCTGGACAGGTTGGGAATTTAGAGCTTTCTTT,CSVEDLVWTGWEFRAFF,TRBD1,TRBV29-1,many,TRBJ1-1
TGTGCCAGCAGCTCCCACCCCCCAGGGGAACAAGAGACCCAGTACTTC,CASSSHPPGEQETQYF,NA,TRBV11-2,few,TRBJ2-5
TGTGCCAGCAGCGTAGCTAGCGGGGCTTACTACGAGCAGTACTTC,CASSVASGAYYEQYF,TRBD2,TRBV9,NA,TRBJ2-7
TGTGCCAGCAGTCCTGCTGGAGTTCGACAGGGATCTGGGACCCAGTACTTC,CASSPAGVRQGSGTQYF,TRBD1,TRBV2,few,TRBJ2-5
TGTGCCAGCAGTCAGCGCCGGCTCGGGTCCCAGCCCCAGCATTTT,CASSQRRLGSQPQHF,NA,TRBV5-6,NA,TRBJ1-5
TGCGCCAGCAGGTTAACAGGGGCATCTCAGAATGAGCAGTTCTTC,CASRLTGASQNEQFF,TRBD1,TRBV5-1,many,TRBJ2-1
TGTGCCAGCACCCCATGGGAATGGGGCACTGAAGCTTTCTTT,CASTPWEWGTEAFF,NA,TRBV12-3/TRBV12-4,few,TRBJ1-1